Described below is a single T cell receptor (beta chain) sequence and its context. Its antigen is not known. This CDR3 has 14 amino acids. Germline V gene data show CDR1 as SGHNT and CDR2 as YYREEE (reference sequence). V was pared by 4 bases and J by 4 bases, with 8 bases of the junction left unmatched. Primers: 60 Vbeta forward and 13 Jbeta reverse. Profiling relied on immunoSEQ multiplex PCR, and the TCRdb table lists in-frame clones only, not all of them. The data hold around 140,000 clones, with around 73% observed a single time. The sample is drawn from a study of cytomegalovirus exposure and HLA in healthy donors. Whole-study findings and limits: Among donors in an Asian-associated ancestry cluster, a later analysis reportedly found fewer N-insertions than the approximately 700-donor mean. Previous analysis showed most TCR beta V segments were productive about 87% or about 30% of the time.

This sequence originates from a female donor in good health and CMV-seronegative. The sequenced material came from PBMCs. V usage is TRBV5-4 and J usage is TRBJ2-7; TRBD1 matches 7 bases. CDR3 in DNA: TGTGCCAGCAGCCGACAGGGTGAGAGTTACGAGCAGTACTTC. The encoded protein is CASSRQGESYEQYF.